The clone carrying this T cell receptor beta chain was counted at least ten times. Its target is not known. The ends lost 4 bases at V and 5 bases at J; junction bases unmatched: 8. This CDR3 region has 14 residues. The germline CDR1 and CDR2 sequences are DFQATT and SNEGSKA (reference sequence). The sample comes from a study of post-analysis software for immune sequencing data. TCR beta cDNA libraries had unique molecular identifiers. MiXCR, run by TCRdb on the PCR reads, gives a single entry per CDR3 protein. The table lists around 260,000 distinct CDR3 sequences, around 34% of them singletons. Study-level results: Roughly 5 TRBV segments (TRBV5-6, TRBV5-1 and TRBV20-1 among them) occurred more frequently in patients than in controls. When compared against controls, multiple sclerosis patients showed significantly lower normalized Chao1 diversity. Co-batched samples clustered tightly together by F measure.

The sequenced material came from blood. The TCR sequence derives from a girl between 10 and 17 years old with multiple sclerosis. V usage is TRBV20-1 and J usage is TRBJ2-5; 9 nucleotides agree with TRBD2. This chain's CDR3 is CSAKASGTGETQYF. The CDR3 nucleotides are TGCAGTGCTAAAGCTAGCGGGACCGGGGAGACCCAGTACTTC.